The 18 T cell receptor beta chains reported below all come from one sample, sequenced in a study of spatial heterogeneity in lung cancer. TCRdb analysed the 5' RACE reads with MiXCR anew, one entry per CDR3 protein. The sample shows about 80,000 distinct CDR3 sequences, approximately 8.1% of them seen only once. Time point noted: sample taken at primary tumor resection. Here the sequenced sample was PBMCs, taken at surgery. The origin of the receptors is a male donor with early-stage non-small cell lung cancer.

The V and J genes are TRBV27 and TRBJ1-1; D gene ambiguous. The CDR3 consists of 13 residues. Germline V gives CDR1 MNHEY, CDR2 SMNVEV (reference sequence). Deletions cut 5 bases from V and 4 bases from J, with 11 bases between. The CDR3 reads CASSATRFTEAFF. The CDR3 DNA reads TGTGCCAGCAGTGCCACAAGGTTCACTGAAGCTTTCTTT.

This clonotype was detected many times. The chain has TRBV7-2 and TRBJ2-6, with TRBD1 identical over 7 bases. Trimming at V came to 3 bases and at J to 1 base, leaving 3 bases not matched to a gene. The CDR3 extends over 16 amino acids. CDR1 is SGHTA and CDR2 is FQGNSA in the germline V gene. DNA of the CDR3: TGTGCCAGCAGCTTCGCGACAGGGTCTGGGGCCAACGTCCTGACTTTC. Protein sequence: CASSFATGSGANVLTF. The full variable domain, completed using reference TRBV7-2 and TRBJ2-6, is GAGVSQSPSNKVTEKGKDVELRCDPISGHTALYWYRQSLGQGLEFLIYFQGNSAPDKSGLPSDRFSAERTGGSVSTLTIQRTQQEDSAVYLCASSFATGSGANVLTFGAGSRLTVL.

In this sample, this clonotype turned up many times. The rearrangement uses TRBV3-1 and TRBJ2-3; D might be TRBD1 (5 bases). The J call is doubtful: the DNA matches TRBJ1-5 better. CDR3 length: 17 residues. Germline lookup yields CDR1 LGHDT and CDR2 YNNKEL (reference sequence). CDR3 protein: CASSKGLGRVRGDTQHF. CDR3 DNA: TGTGCCAGCAGCAAGGGGCTGGGTAGGGTTCGAGGAGATACGCAGCATTTT.

This clonotype was counted many times. This chain connects TRBV6-6 to TRBJ1-1; weak D call: TRBD1 (5 bases). Trimming removed 2 bases at V and 4 bases at J, with 8 bases between. The germline gives CDR1 MNHNY, CDR2 SVGAGI (reference sequence). This CDR3 is built from 13 residues. The CDR3 spells CASSYQGSTEAFF. CDR3 DNA sequence: TGTGCCAGCAGTTACCAGGGTAGCACTGAAGCTTTCTTT.

This clonotype has at least ten counts. This chain joins TRBV29-1 and TRBJ2-3; 9 bases align to TRBD1. The CDR3 covers 14 residues. Germline CDR1 and CDR2: SQVTM and ANQGSEA. The trim removed 4 bases at V and 3 bases at J, leaving 5 bases unmatched. CDR3 sequence reads: CSVVTGGRTDTQYF. The DNA for the CDR3 is TGCAGCGTTGTCACAGGGGGCAGAACAGATACGCAGTATTTT.

This clonotype appeared many times. This sequence joins TRBV29-1 and TRBJ2-1; D gene ambiguous. This CDR3 is 14 amino acids long. Trimming left V 1 base short and J 0 bases short, with 7 bases between. Looked up from germline, CDR1 is SQVTM and CDR2 is ANQGSEA. The CDR3 DNA reads TGCAGCGTTGAAGGGAGTCCCTCCTACAATGAGCAGTTCTTC. Its protein product is CSVEGSPSYNEQFF.

This clonotype has a count of ten or more. This chain connects TRBV27 to TRBJ2-1; TRBD1 matches 9 bases. This CDR3 region has 14 residues. Germline V gene lookup returns CDR1 MNHEY and CDR2 SMNVEV (reference sequence). Trimming cost V 6 bases and J 8 bases; bases outside gene matches: 8. CDR3 in DNA: TGTGCCAGCAGGCATCTGGGACAGGGCGATGAGCAGTTCTTC. Translation gives CASRHLGQGDEQFF.

This clonotype was seen repeatedly, ten times or more. This sequence joins TRBV23-1 and TRBJ2-1, with D perhaps TRBD2 (6 bases). TRBV23-1 is treated as an ORF (open reading frame) with a function not yet certain. The length of the CDR3 is 17 residues. CDR3 coding DNA: TGCGCAGCGAGACGGGAGACCCGGACCTACTCCTACAATGAGCAGTTCTTC. This sequence encodes CAARRETRTYSYNEQFF.

This clonotype was observed many times. One end of the junction varies from germline; a read error may be responsible. The chain links TRBV6-2 or TRBV6-3 to TRBJ2-7; D is unresolved. The germline CDR1 and CDR2 sequences are MNHEY and SVGEGT. CDR3 length: 12 residues. DNA of the CDR3: TGTGCCAGCAGTTACTCCTCCTCCGAGCAGTACTTC. It translates to CASSYSSSEQYF.

This clonotype was seen at least ten times. The gene calls are TRBV29-1 and TRBJ2-2, with 10 bases identical to TRBD1. This CDR3 contains 15 residues. Germline-derived CDR1 and CDR2 are SQVTM and ANQGSEA. After removal of 6 bases from V and 6 bases from J, the junction contained 10 bases not matched to a gene. The CDR3 here is CSVANGTGASGELFF. CDR3 DNA: TGCAGCGTAGCTAACGGGACAGGGGCCTCCGGGGAGCTGTTTTTT.

This clonotype was seen a handful of times. This chain links TRBV9 with TRBJ2-1; 11 positions agree with TRBD2. This CDR3 has 17 amino acids. From germline, CDR1 is SGDLS and CDR2 YYNGEE. Trimming took 6 bases from V and 9 from J; bases not matched to a gene: 17. The CDR3 nucleotides are TGTGCCAGCACCTCCCCTGGGGAACTAGCGGGAGAAGGTGAGCAGTTCTTC. Translated: CASTSPGELAGEGEQFF. Drawing the rest from reference TRBV9 and TRBJ2-1, the complete variable domain is DSGVTQTPKHLITATGQRVTLRCSPRSGDLSVYWYQQSLDQGLQFLIQYYNGEERAKGNILERFSAQQFPDLHSELNLSSLELGDSALYFCASTSPGELAGEGEQFFGPGTRLTVL.

This clonotype was seen at least ten times. The chain employs TRBV4-1 and TRBJ2-1; no definite D call. Germline V CDR1 and CDR2: MGHRA, YSYEKL. V lost 0 bases, J lost 6 bases, and 18 bases lay in between. The CDR3 has 17 amino acids. The CDR3 protein is CASSQDLGSFIGNEQFF. The CDR3 region has the DNA TGCGCCAGCAGCCAAGATCTGGGATCTTTTATTGGCAATGAGCAGTTCTTC.

This clonotype was counted a few times. The CDR3 DNA reads TGCGCCAGCAGCCAAGGCCAGGGGGCTGGGGAGCTGTTTTTT. This sequence encodes CASSQGQGAGELFF. The chain has TRBV4-1 and TRBJ2-2, with TRBD1 matching over 8 bases. The junction had 3 bases not matched to a gene; V was cut back by 1 base and J by 8 bases. Looked up from germline, CDR1 is MGHRA and CDR2 is YSYEKL. The CDR3 runs to 14 residues.

This clonotype was found many times. J is TRBJ2-1 and V is TRBV15, with TRBD2 as a possible D gene (6 bases). V was pared by 8 bases and J by 8 bases, with 16 bases between. Germline assignment: CDR1 LNHNV and CDR2 YYDKDF (reference sequence). The CDR3 has 13 amino acids. The CDR3 DNA reads TGTGCCACCTACGGCGGGAATAAGGATGAGCAGTTCTTC. Protein sequence: CATYGGNKDEQFF. The entire variable domain, with the rest obtained from reference TRBV15 and TRBJ2-1, is as follows: DAMVIQNPRYQVTQFGKPVTLSCSQTLNHNVMYWYQQKSSQAPKLLFHYYDKDFNNEADTPDNFQSRRPNTSFCFLDIRSPGLGDTAMYLCATYGGNKDEQFFGPGTRLTVL.

This clonotype was seen ten or more times. This sequence joins TRBV20-1 and TRBJ2-5, with D perhaps TRBD1 or TRBD2 (5 bases each). Germline loops: CDR1 DFQATT, CDR2 SNEGSKA (reference sequence). CDR3 length: 11 amino acids. The V and J ends lost 1 base and 5 bases respectively, with 5 bases between them. Here the CDR3 DNA reads TGCAGTGCTAGAGGGGGGGAGACCCAGTACTTC. It is translated as CSARGGETQYF.

Many counts were recorded for this clonotype. V gene TRBV7-6 combines with J gene TRBJ1-2; D is unclear. Trimming took 5 bases from V and 0 from J, leaving 16 bases between them. The CDR3 has 16 residues. The germline V gene has CDR1 SGHVS and CDR2 FNYEAQ. Here the CDR3 DNA reads TGTGCCAGCAGCCCCAGGACCCTTAAAGCTAACTATGGCTACACCTTC. Translating it yields CASSPRTLKANYGYTF.

This clonotype showed up many times. V gene TRBV5-1 combines with J gene TRBJ1-1, with D possibly being TRBD1 (5 bases). The CDR3 contains 15 residues. The V end lost 1 base, the J end lost 3 bases, and 13 bases lay between the germline ends. From germline, CDR1 is SGHRS and CDR2 YFSETQ. CDR3 in DNA: TGCGCCAGCAGCTTGTTCGGGGGAGGCGACACTGAAGCTTTCTTT. Its protein is CASSLFGGGDTEAFF.

This clonotype was seen repeatedly, ten times or more. CDR3 coding DNA: TGCGCCAGCAGCCAAGGGTGGCGTGGGGAGCAGTTCTTC. Protein sequence: CASSQGWRGEQFF. The V call is TRBV4-1, the J call TRBJ2-1; D ambiguous. This CDR3 contains 13 residues. Trimming took 1 base from V and 10 from J, leaving 11 bases between them. Per the germline V gene, CDR1 is MGHRA and CDR2 is YSYEKL.